This T cell receptor beta chain was found in a study (dated by TCRdb to the early 2010s). This clonotype is categorized as medium-sized (0.01 to 0.1%). What antigen it recognizes has not been identified. The sample holds no much larger clone one base away, and base qualities are not on file. At the junction V is shortened by 0 bases and J by 5 bases, with 11 bases in between. In the germline V gene, CDR1 corresponds to LGHNA and CDR2 to YNFKEQ. Including cysteine and phenylalanine, the CDR3 has 14 amino acids. Only the CDR3 part of the read is kept: 42 bases, read in frame from the first base. TCRdb shows the sequencer as Illumina Genome Analyzer IIx. The public reads were quality trimmed at Q25 with fastp and then assembled into clones with MiXCR by TCRdb, keeping productive beta chains. Each record represents a unique CDR3 protein, reported with the most common genes and DNA among its rows. The sample records about 16,000 distinct CDR3 sequences, 30% to 45% of which are singletons. Of the sample, approximately 16% is held by the ten largest clones.

This sequence was found in a human donor. The specimen was blood. The chain is made from TRBV4-2 and TRBJ2-7; matching of 5 bases hints at TRBD1 as the D gene. CDR3 reads: CASSQEGRTHEQYF. The sequenced DNA: TGTGCCAGCAGCCAAGAGGGCAGGACACACGAGCAGTACTTC.